This T cell receptor (beta chain) was captured by sequencing in a study of identifying expanded T cells in peripheral blood (dated by TCRdb to the late 2010s). In terms of the full investigation: Technical replicates were generated by sequencing separate aliquots of the same genomic DNA pool, with four replicates compared pairwise.

TCRbeta CDR3 regions were profiled with the immunoSEQ Assay using bias-controlled multiplex PCR amplification of genomic DNA. The authors' analysis ran thus. To quantify the absolute abundance of each unique TCRbeta CDR3 region, the sequences were collapsed and filtered. Differential abundance was tested with two models: a binomial (Fisher-equivalent) model and a beta-binomial model that adds time-dependent variance fitted from healthy donors. Clones with fewer than 5 combined templates were removed, and differential abundance was called for clones with a Benjamini-Hochberg FDR below 0.01. In the beta-binomial model, variance was expressed as a function of the total template count across the two samples, in the form v = (b*log(k)+a)^2. Not all clones reach the TCRdb copy of this immuneACCESS table, which keeps in-frame sequences only. Checked studies attribute under half of the gap to unresolved V genes and leave the rest unexplained. That table is the source of V, J and clone size, and D and trimming were worked out from the DNA. Counted in this sample were 51,000 or so clones; 70% to 85% of them appeared once. 14% of the sample comes from the top ten.

Here is what the overall study found, with its caveats: Across all healthy-donor time intervals, the beta-binomial model significantly lowered both the number of clones called differentially abundant and the false-positive rate. In all healthy donors, the variance in clone template counts between samples taken roughly two weeks apart rose significantly as total template count increased. The authors expected that over much longer intervals, such as months to years, biological variance in healthy repertoires might increase even further. Between technical replicates the binomial model flagged 1 to 1.5 differentially abundant clones, whereas over about 2 weeks the binomial model flagged about 15 and over approximately 4 weeks 19 to 20.

On this clone: The antigen this receptor binds is unknown. The record has no base qualities; no much larger clone is one base away.

During the collection period, no immune events, such as infections, were documented for the healthy donors. To calibrate time-dependent variance in a beta-binomial model of T-cell clone differential abundance, blood repertoires from healthy donors were used as a training cohort. The training cohort included 10 healthy donors, of whom 3 were female and 7 were male. On average the donors were approximately 43 years old, and their ages spanned roughly 29 to 64 years. Whole blood from each healthy donor was obtained from a commercial supplier and was collected at three time points approximately 13 days apart. Genomic DNA was extracted from unsorted whole blood for immunosequencing. From a lookup of the germline V gene (reference sequence), CDR1 and CDR2 are DFQATT and SNEGSKA. The V end loses 3 bases and the J end loses 5 bases, and a stretch of 7 bases separates them. The CDR3 covers 11 residues, taking in both the cysteine and the phenylalanine. Left in the record is the CDR3 DNA by itself, 33 bases read in frame from the first base.

The sample taken for sequencing was blood. The V gene is TRBV20-1 and the J gene is TRBJ1-1, with the D gene too uncertain to name. This TCR derives from a person aged 18 to 70 in good health. The nucleotide sequence reads TGCAGTGCTAGGGGCCCAACTGAAGCTTTCTTT. Its coded protein is CSARGPTEAFF.